This T cell receptor beta chain emerged from a study of vaccination and CD4 T cells after COVID-19. Study-wide context: A vaccine, either BNT162b2 or mRNA-1273, was given to participants in two doses. SARS-CoV-2, HCoV-NL63, HCoV-OC43 and HCoV-229E supplied the overlapping spike peptides used to stimulate cells.

Notes on this clonotype: Its antigen is not known.

Treatment denoted: approximately nine-day PBMC culture with coronavirus spike peptide pools or control peptides (ViraFEST assay). Before TCRs were sequenced, ViraFEST expanded antigen-specific T cells with peptide pools. The assay that was used to sequence DNA from cultured CD4+ T cells was the Oncomine TCR Beta short-read assay. Using its own MiXCR run on the PCR reads, TCRdb lists one record per CDR3 protein. The table includes about 5,000 distinct CDR3 sequences, 50% to 70% detected once. The CDR3 length is 15 residues. Trimming cost V 6 bases and J 2 bases; bases outside gene matches: 6. Germline V gene data show CDR1 as ENHRY and CDR2 as SYGVKD.

This chain uses TRBV10-3 with TRBJ2-7, with 11 bases aligning to TRBD1. The origin of this receptor is a human donor who had recovered from COVID-19. The sequenced sample consisted of CD4+ T cells from blood, cultured in vitro. In DNA, the CDR3 is TGTGCCATCAGCGATCGGGACAGGGGGACCTACGAGCAGTACTTC. Protein: CAISDRDRGTYEQYF.